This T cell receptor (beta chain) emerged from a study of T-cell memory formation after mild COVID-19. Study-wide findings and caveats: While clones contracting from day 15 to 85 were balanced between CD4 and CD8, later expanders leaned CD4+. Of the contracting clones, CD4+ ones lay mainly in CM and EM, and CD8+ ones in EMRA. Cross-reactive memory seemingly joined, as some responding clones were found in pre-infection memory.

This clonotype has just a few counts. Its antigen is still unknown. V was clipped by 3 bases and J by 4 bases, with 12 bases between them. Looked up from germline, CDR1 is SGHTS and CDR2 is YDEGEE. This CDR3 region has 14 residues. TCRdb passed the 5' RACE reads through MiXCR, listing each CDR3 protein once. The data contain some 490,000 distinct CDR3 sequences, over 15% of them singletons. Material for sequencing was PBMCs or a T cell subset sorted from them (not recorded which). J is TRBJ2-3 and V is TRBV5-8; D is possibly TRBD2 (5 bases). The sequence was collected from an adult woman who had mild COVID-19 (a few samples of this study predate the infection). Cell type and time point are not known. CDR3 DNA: TGTGCCAGCAGCTCGTCTAGCACGGCAGATACGCAGTATTTT. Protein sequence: CASSSSSTADTQYF.